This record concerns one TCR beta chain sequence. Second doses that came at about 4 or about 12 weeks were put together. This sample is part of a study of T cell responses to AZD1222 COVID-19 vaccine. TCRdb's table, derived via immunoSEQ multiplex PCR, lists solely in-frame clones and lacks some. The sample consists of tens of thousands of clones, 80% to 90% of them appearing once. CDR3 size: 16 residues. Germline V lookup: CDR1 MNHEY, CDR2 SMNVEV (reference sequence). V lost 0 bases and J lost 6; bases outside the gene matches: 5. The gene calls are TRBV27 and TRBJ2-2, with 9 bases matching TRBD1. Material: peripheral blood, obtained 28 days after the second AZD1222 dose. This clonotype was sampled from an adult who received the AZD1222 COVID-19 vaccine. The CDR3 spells CASSLSRTGAAGELFF. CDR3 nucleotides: TGTGCCAGCAGTTTATCTAGGACAGGGGCCGCCGGGGAGCTGTTTTTT.